Listed below are T cell receptor beta chains from one sample, sequenced in a study of regulatory T cells in long-lasting Graves disease. Each CDR3 protein is one row after TCRdb ran MiXCR on the multiplex PCR reads. The profile shows 350,000 to 450,000 distinct CDR3 sequences, 15% of them singletons. These sequences were also reported in another study, on T cells in Graves' hyperthyroidism and ophthalmopathy.

Specimen: peripheral blood mononuclear cells (PBMCs), collected at new diagnosis, from a patient treated with antithyroid drugs. The source is a woman in her thirties or forties with Graves disease. Both conserved end residues are part of each CDR3. Rows may omit the clone size; those that give it use once, few, many or a size class.

>NA|TRBJ2-7|TRBV28
CASSFTLGPGPRSYEQYF
>few|TRBJ2-7|TRBV30
CAGRTSGNSYGQYF
>many|TRBJ2-7|TRBV28
CASSLWREPEQYF
>NA|TRBJ2-1|TRBV15
CATGQGGVNEQFF
>few|TRBJ2-7|TRBV4-1
CASSPSDRGNEQYF
>many|TRBJ2-3|TRBV3-1
CASTLRGREVTDTQYF
>few|TRBJ2-4|TRBV19
CASSIDQGLRLGAKNIQYF
>few|TRBJ1-1|TRBV25-1
CASSGEGEAFF
>many|TRBJ2-2|TRBV5-1
CASSQTIADTGELFF
>NA|TRBJ1-5|TRBV18
CASSQTDSNQPQHF
>few|TRBJ2-1|TRBV27
CASRGVSGEQFF
>many|TRBJ2-1|TRBV7-3
CASSLMGGRGNEQFF
>once|TRBJ1-3|TRBV12-3/TRBV12-4
CASSLSTIYF
>many|TRBJ2-7|TRBV28
CASSPAGEGSYEQYF
>many|TRBJ1-2|TRBV7-2
CASSSDGSGDYGYTF
>many|TRBJ2-5|TRBV12-3/TRBV12-4
CASSGTGTKETQYF
>many|TRBJ2-6|TRBV2
CARTGAGANVLTF
>many|TRBJ2-1|TRBV7-2
CASTPSSPMLNFDEQFF
>NA|TRBJ2-1|TRBV5-6
CASSLVKLAGTSMYNEQFF
>many|TRBJ2-3|TRBV20-1
CSARDRRLASDTQYF
>many|TRBJ1-2|TRBV27
CASSSFRTGGLSVGYTF
>NA|TRBJ1-1|TRBV5-1
CASSPTASLSAEAFF
>many|TRBJ1-1|TRBV28
CASSSLPGTEAFF
>many|TRBJ2-3|TRBV6-2/TRBV6-3
CASASGIADTQYF
>many|TRBJ1-3|TRBV28
CASSFPGVANTIYF
>few|TRBJ2-1|TRBV19
CASSIGLAGGLNEQFF
>NA|TRBJ2-3|TRBV9
CVSSSAGVSTDTQYF
>NA|TRBJ2-6|TRBV7-3
CASRLGGASGANVLTF
>many|TRBJ2-3|TRBV11-3
CASSLGQRDTQYF
>NA|TRBJ2-1|TRBV29-1
CSAVGRNSYNEQFF
>many|TRBJ1-1|TRBV24-1
CATRSKDGPLTGMAVGHTEAFF
>NA|TRBJ2-1|TRBV20-1
CSARVVDSKFF
>many|TRBJ2-1|TRBV29-1
CSSQRGSVDEQFF
>many|TRBJ2-3|TRBV10-3
CAISEGLAEVSTDTQYF
>NA|TRBJ2-1|TRBV7-6
CASSRGVAGGEQFF
>many|TRBJ1-2|TRBV28
CASRGQGTSRDGYTF
>many|TRBJ2-5|TRBV7-6
CASSRREGGETQYF
>many|TRBJ2-1|TRBV4-3
CASSQDRAGGNEQFF
>many|TRBJ2-1|TRBV13
CASSPRGGAIDEQFF
>many|TRBJ1-1|TRBV6-1
CASSERTGGTEAFF
>many|TRBJ2-3|TRBV2
CASSEWSRPSTDTQYF
>few|TRBJ2-6|TRBV5-1
CASSLGTGVGANVLTF
>many|TRBJ1-4|TRBV28
CASSGQGAGEKLFF
>NA|TRBJ2-1|TRBV5-6
CASSYSSVSYNEQFF
>NA|TRBJ1-2|TRBV7-8
CASSALNYGYTF
>many|TRBJ2-1|TRBV6-2/TRBV6-3
CASSPQGTEQFF
>many|TRBJ1-6|TRBV28
CASRMGQLNSPLHF
>many|TRBJ2-7|TRBV20-1
CSACRDPWSLDEQYF
>few|TRBJ1-6|TRBV9
CASSVASGWHSPLHF
>many|TRBJ2-7|TRBV19
CASSMGQGSHEQYF
>few|TRBJ2-5|TRBV9
CASSETGQETQYF
>few|TRBJ2-7|TRBV4-1
CASSQRDRDLYEQYF
>many|TRBJ2-7|TRBV7-2
CASSPLWEGLLEQYF
>NA|TRBJ2-5|TRBV6-2/TRBV6-3
CASSYSMTSRETQYF
>many|TRBJ2-7|TRBV20-1
CSARGKYEQYF
>many|TRBJ2-2|TRBV27
CASSWGTGSGELFF
>many|TRBJ2-3|TRBV18
CASSPGTGSTDTQYF
>NA|TRBJ1-6|TRBV6-2/TRBV6-3
CASSAGLNNSPLHF
>many|TRBJ2-7|TRBV28
CASRLATGVEQYF